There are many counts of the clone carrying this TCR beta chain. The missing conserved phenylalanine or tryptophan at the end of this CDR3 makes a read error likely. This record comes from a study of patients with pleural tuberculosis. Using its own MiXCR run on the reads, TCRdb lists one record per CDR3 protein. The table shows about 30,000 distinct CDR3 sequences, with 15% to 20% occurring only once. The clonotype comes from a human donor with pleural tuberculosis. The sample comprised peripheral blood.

This CDR3 reads CSADGTSGRNEQFS. The CDR3 DNA is TGCAGTGCTGACGGGACTAGCGGGAGGAATGAGCAGTTCTCC. V is TRBV20-1 and J is TRBJ2-1, with TRBD2 matching over 15 bases. The length of the CDR3 is 14 residues. The V gene end was trimmed by 5 bases and the J gene end by 7 bases; junction bases not matched to a gene: 3. Germline lookup yields CDR1 DFQATT and CDR2 SNEGSKA (reference sequence).